What follows is one T cell receptor beta chain and its context. Its ends do not fully match the called genes, so a read error is possible. Nominally healthy donors provided the samples, though records likely missed some immune exposures. The PCR contained 60 Vbeta and 13 Jbeta primers. Clones were read by immunoSEQ multiplex PCR, and TCRdb kept only the in-frame ones, dropping some. The sample has tens of thousands of clones, 65% to 85% seen once; the top ten hold around 3%. The sample originates from a study of cytomegalovirus exposure and HLA in healthy donors. Source material: PBMCs. The receptor was derived from a man over 45 in good health and CMV-seronegative.

This CDR3 is CASSNSPEQGASRF. CDR3 bases: TGCGCCAGCAGCAACTCTCCCGAACAGGGGGCAAGCCGCTTC. The chain uses TRBV10-2 and TRBJ1-2; 9 bases are a match to TRBD1. The CDR3 runs 14 residues. The germline gives CDR1 WSHSY, CDR2 SAAADI.